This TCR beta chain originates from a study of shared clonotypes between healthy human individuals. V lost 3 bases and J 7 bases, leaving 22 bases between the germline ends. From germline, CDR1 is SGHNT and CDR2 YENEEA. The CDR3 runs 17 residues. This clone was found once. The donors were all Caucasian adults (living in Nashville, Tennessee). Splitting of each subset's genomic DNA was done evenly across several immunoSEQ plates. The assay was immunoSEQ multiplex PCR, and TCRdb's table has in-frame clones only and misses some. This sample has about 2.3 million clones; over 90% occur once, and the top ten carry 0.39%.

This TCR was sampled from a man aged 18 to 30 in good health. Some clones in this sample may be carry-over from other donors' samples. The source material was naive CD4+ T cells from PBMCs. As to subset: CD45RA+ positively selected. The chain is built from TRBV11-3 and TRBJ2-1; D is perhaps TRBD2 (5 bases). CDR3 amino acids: CASSLGSGSSFRNEQFF. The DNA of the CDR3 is TGTGCCAGCAGCTTGGGGAGTGGGAGTTCCTTCCGGAATGAGCAGTTCTTC.